This T cell receptor (beta chain) was found in a study of cytotoxic CD8 clonotypes in ibrutinib-treated CLL. Broader study findings: Baseline values of clonality outstripped age-matched healthy donors and followed circulating CD8+ T-cell counts. Clonality showed a rise at ibrutinib response that reversed toward baseline at progression.

Measured with immunoSEQ multiplex PCR; TCRdb has only the in-frame clones, and not every one. The data show roughly 170,000 clones, less than 85% seen once. This CDR3 is 15 amino acids long. V was trimmed by 6 bases and J by 4 bases, leaving 17 bases between them. Germline-derived CDR1 and CDR2 are MNHEY and SMNVEV (reference sequence). To note about this clone: The antigen is undetermined.

This TCR derives from a human donor with chronic lymphocytic leukemia. V usage is TRBV27 and J usage is TRBJ2-3; perhaps TRBD2 as D (6 bases). The sequencing here drew on PBMCs, taken after 24 months of ibrutinib treatment. The CDR3 loop is CASSFPGVAADTQYF. CDR3 sequence (DNA): TGTGCCAGCAGCTTCCCCGGGGTAGCGGCAGATACGCAGTATTTT.